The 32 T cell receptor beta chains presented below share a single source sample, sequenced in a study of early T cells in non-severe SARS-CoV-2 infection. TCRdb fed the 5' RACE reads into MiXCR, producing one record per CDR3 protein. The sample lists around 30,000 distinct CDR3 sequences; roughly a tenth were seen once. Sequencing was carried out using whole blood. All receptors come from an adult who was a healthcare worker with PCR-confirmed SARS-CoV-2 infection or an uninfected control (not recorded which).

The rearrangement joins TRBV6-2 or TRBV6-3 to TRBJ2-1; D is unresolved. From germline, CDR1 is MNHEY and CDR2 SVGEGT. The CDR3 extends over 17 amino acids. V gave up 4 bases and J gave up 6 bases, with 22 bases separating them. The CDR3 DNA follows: TGTGCCAGCAGTTTATTAGGTATAGGTTACCGGGTCAATGAGCAGTTCTTC. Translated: CASSLLGIGYRVNEQFF.

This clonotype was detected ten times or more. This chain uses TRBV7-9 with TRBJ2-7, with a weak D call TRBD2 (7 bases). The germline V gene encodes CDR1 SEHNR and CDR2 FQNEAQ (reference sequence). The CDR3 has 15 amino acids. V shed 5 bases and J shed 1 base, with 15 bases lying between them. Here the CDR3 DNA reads TGTGCCAGCAGCCCAGGGGCGGGGGCATCCTACGAGCAGTACTTC. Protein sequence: CASSPGAGASYEQYF.

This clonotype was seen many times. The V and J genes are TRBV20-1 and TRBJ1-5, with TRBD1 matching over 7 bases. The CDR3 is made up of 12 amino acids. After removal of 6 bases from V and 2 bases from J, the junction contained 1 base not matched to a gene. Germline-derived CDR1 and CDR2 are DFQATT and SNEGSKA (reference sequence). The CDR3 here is CSAGTGNQPQHF. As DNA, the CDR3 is TGCAGTGCCGGGACAGGCAATCAGCCCCAGCATTTT.

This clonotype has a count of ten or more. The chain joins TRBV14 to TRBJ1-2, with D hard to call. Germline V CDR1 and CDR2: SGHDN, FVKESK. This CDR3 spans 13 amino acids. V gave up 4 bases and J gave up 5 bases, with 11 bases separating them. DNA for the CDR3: TGTGCCAGCAGCCCCCCCGGCCCTTATGGCTACACCTTC. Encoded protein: CASSPPGPYGYTF.

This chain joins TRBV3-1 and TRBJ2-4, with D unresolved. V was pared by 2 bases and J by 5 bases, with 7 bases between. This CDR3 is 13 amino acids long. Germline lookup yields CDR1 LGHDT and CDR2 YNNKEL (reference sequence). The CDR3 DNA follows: TGTGCCAGCAGCCAATCCTACGAAAACATTCAGTACTTC. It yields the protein CASSQSYENIQYF.

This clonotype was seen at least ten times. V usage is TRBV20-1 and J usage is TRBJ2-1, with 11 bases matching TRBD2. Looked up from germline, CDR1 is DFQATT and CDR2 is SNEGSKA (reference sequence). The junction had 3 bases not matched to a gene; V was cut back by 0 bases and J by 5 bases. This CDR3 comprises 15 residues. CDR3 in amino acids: CSARDPSGGNNEQFF. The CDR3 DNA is TGCAGTGCTAGAGACCCTAGCGGGGGGAACAATGAGCAGTTCTTC.

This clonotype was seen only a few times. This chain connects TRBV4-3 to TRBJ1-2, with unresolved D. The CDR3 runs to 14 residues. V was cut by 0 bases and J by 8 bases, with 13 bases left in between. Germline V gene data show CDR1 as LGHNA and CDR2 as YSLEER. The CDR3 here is CASSQDPRSGGYTF. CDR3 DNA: TGCGCCAGCAGCCAAGACCCCCGGTCTGGCGGCTACACCTTC.

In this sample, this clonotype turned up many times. The chain's CDR3 is CSGYSGANVLTF. In DNA form, the CDR3 reads TGCAGCGGGTACTCTGGGGCCAACGTCCTGACTTTC. The V call is TRBV29-1, the J call TRBJ2-6; D is unclear. Trimming shortened V by 7 bases and J by 0 bases, and 4 bases separated the two germline ends. The CDR3 is made up of 12 amino acids. The germline V gene has CDR1 SQVTM and CDR2 ANQGSEA.

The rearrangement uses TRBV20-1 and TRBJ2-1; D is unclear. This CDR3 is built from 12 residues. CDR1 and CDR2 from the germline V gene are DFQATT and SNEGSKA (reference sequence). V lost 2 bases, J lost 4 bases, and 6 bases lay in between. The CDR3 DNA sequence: TGCAGTGCTAGAAACGGGTACAATGAGCAGTTCTTC. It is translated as CSARNGYNEQFF.

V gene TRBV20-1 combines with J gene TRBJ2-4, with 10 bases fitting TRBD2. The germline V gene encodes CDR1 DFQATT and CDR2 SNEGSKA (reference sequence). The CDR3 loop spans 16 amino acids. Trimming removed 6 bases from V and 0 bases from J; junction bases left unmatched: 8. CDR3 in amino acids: CSAGLAGVVAKNIQYF. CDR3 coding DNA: TGCAGTGCCGGGCTAGCGGGGGTAGTAGCCAAAAACATTCAGTACTTC.

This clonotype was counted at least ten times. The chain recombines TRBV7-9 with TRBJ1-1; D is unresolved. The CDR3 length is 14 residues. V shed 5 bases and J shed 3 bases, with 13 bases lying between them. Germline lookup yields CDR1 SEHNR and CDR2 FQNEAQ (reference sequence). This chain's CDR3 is CASSPIDGYTEAFF. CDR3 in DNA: TGTGCCAGCAGCCCAATTGACGGTTACACTGAAGCTTTCTTT.

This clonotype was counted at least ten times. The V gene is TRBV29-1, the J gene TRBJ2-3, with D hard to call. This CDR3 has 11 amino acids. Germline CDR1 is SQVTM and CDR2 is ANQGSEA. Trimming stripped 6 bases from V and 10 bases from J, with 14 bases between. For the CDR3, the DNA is TGCAGCGTACCAAATATGGGTGCGCAGTATTTT. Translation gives CSVPNMGAQYF.

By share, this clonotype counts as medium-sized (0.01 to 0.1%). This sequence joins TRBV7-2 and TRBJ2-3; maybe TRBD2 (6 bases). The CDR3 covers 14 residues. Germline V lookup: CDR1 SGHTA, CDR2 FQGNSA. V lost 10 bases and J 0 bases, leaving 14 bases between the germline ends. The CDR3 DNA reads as TGTGCCACAAAGGGGACTGCTAGCACAGATACGCAGTATTTT. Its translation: CATKGTASTDTQYF.

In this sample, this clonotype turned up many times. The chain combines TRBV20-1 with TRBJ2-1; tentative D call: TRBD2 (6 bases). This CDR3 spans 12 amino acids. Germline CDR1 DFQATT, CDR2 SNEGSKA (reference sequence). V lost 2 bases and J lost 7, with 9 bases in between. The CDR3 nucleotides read TGCAGTGCTAGATCTGGGGGGAATGAGCAGTTCTTC. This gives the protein CSARSGGNEQFF.

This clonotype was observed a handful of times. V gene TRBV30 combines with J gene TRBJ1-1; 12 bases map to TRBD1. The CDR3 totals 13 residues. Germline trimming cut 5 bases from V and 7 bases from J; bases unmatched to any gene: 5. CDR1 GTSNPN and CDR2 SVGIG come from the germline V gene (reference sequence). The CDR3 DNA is TGTGCCTGGGAAGGGACAGGGGGCGGTGAAGCTTTCTTT. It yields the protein CAWEGTGGGEAFF.

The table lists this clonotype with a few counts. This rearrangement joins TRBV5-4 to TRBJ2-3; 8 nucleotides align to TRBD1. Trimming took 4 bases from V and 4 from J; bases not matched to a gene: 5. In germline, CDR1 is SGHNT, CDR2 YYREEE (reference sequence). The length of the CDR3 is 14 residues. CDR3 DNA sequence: TGTGCCAGCAGCCCAAGGACAGGGCCAGATACGCAGTATTTT. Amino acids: CASSPRTGPDTQYF.

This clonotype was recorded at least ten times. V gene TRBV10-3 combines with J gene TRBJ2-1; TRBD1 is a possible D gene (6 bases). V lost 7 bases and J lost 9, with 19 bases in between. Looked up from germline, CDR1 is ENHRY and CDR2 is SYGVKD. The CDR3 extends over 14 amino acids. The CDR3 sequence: CAINQDRGLGEQFF. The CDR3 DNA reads TGTGCCATCAATCAAGATAGGGGGTTGGGTGAGCAGTTCTTC.

CDR3 bases: TGTGCCAGCAGTGAATGGGCAGATACGCAGTATTTT. Translating it yields CASSEWADTQYF. The rearrangement links TRBV25-1 to TRBJ2-3; D not certain. The germline gives CDR1 MGHDK, CDR2 SYGVNS. CDR3 size: 12 residues. The V and J ends lost 1 base and 4 bases respectively, with 3 bases between them. Together with reference TRBV25-1 and TRBJ2-3, the CDR3 gives the full variable domain: EADIYQTPRYLVIGTGKKITLECSQTMGHDKMYWYQQDPGMELHLIHYSYGVNSTEKGDLSSESTVSRIRTEHFPLTLESARPSHTSQYLCASSEWADTQYFGPGTRLTVL.

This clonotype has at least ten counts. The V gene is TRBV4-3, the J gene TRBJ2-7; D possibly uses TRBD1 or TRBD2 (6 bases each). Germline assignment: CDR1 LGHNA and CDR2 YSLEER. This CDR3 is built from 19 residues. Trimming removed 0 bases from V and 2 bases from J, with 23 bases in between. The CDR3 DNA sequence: TGCGCCAGCAGCCAAGAAATTACTATTAGGGGGGATAGAGCCTACGAGCAGTACTTC. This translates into CASSQEITIRGDRAYEQYF.

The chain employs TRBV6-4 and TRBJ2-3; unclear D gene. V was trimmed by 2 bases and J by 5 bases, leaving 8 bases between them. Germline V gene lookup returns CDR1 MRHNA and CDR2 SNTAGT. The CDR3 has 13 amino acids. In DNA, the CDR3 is TGTGCCAGCAGTGACGCCGGGCAAGATACGCAGTATTTT. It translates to CASSDAGQDTQYF.

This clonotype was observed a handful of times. The CDR3 coding sequence is TGTGCCAGTAGTAAGGGACAGAACCAAGAGACCCAGTACTTC. Its protein product is CASSKGQNQETQYF. V is TRBV19 and J is TRBJ2-5; 7 bases align to TRBD1. The CDR3 is 14 residues long. Germline values: CDR1 LNHDA, CDR2 SQIVND (reference sequence). V lost 4 bases, J lost 0 bases, and 2 bases stayed unmatched.

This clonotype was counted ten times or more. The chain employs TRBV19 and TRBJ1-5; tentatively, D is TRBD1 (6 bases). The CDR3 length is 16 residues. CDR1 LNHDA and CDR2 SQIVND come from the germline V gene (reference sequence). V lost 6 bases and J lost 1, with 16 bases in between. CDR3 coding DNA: TGTGCCAGTAGCCCGTTGGGGGCCGGGAGCAATCAGCCCCAGCATTTT. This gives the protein CASSPLGAGSNQPQHF.

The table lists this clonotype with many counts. This chain's CDR3 is CASRLQGNTGELFF. The DNA for the CDR3 is TGTGCCAGCCGATTGCAGGGGAACACCGGGGAGCTGTTTTTT. V usage is TRBV14 and J usage is TRBJ2-2; possibly TRBD1 for D (5 bases). The CDR3 is made up of 14 amino acids. V was cut by 8 bases and J by 1 base, with 11 bases left in between. Germline V gives CDR1 SGHDN, CDR2 FVKESK.

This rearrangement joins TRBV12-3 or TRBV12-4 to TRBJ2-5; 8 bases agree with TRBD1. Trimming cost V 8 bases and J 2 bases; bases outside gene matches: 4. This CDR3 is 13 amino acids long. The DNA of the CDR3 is TGTGCCAGCTACCGGGACAGGCAAGAGACCCAGTACTTC. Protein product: CASYRDRQETQYF.

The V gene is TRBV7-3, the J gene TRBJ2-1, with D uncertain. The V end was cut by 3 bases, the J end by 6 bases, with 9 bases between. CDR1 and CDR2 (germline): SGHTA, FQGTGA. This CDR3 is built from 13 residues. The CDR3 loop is CASSFKGSNEQFF. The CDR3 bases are TGTGCCAGCAGCTTCAAGGGTAGCAATGAGCAGTTCTTC.

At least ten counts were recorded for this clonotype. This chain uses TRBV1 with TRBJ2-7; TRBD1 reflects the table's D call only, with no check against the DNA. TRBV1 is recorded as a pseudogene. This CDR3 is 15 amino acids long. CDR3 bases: TGCACCAGCAGCCGCGGGGACAGGGGAACCTACGAGCAGTACTTC. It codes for CTSSRGDRGTYEQYF.

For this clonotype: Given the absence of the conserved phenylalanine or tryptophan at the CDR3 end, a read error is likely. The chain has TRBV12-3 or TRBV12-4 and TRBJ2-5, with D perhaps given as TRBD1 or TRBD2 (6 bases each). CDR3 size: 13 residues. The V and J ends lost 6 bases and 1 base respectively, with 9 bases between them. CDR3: CASSTGAQETQYS. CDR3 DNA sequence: TGTGCCAGCAGCACGGGGGCCCAAGAGACCCAGTACTCC.

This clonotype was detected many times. The CDR3 sequence: CASSLRGGFGSYF. Here the CDR3 DNA reads TGTGCCAGCAGCTTGAGGGGGGGATTCGGCTCGTACTTC. The rearrangement uses TRBV7-2 and TRBJ2-7, with TRBD2 as a possible D gene (7 bases). Germline-derived CDR1 and CDR2 are SGHTA and FQGNSA. This CDR3 is 13 amino acids long. V dropped 3 bases and J dropped 12 bases, with 18 bases sitting between them.

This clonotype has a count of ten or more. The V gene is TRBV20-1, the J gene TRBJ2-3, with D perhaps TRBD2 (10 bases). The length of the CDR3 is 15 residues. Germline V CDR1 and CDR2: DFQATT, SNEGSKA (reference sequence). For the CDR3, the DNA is TGCTCGGGACAGGGTCCTAGCGGGGGACGAGATACGCAGTATTTT. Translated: CSGQGPSGGRDTQYF.

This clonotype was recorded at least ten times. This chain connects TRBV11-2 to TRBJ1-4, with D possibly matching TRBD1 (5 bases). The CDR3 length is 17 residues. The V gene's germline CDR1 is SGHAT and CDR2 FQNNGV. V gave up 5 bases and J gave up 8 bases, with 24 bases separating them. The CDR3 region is CASSPRGSGLISEKLFF. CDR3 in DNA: TGTGCCAGCAGCCCCCGGGGCTCGGGGCTTATTTCAGAAAAACTGTTTTTT.

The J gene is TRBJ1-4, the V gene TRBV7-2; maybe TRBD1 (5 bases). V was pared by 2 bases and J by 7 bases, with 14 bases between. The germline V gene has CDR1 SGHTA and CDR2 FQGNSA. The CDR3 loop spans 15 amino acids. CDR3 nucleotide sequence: TGTGCCAGCAGCTTACGTCCGGGGCTGGGTGAAAAACTGTTTTTT. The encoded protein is CASSLRPGLGEKLFF.

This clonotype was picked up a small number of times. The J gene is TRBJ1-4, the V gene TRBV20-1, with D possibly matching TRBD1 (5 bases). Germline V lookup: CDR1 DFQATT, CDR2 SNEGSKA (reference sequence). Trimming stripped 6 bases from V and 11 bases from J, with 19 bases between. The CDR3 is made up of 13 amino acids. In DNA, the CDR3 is TGCAGTGCCTTCCCCCGCGACAGCCAGAAACTGTTTTTT. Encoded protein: CSAFPRDSQKLFF.